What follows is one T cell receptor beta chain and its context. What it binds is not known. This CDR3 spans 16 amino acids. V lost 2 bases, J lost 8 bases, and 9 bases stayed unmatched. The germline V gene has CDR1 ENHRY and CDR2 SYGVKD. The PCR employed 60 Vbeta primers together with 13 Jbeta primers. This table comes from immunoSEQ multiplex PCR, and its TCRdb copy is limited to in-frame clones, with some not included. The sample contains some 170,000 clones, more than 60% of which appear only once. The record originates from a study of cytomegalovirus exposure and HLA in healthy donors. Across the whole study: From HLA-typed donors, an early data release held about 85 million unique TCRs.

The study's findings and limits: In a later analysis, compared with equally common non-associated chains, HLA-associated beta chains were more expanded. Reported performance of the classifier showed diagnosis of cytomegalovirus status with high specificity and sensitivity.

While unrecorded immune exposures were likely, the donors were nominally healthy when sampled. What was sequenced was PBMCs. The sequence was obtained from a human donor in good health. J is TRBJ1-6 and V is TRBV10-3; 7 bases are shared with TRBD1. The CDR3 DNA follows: TGTGCCATCAGTGAGATGGGACAGAGGCCCGATTCACCCCTCCACTTT. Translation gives CAISEMGQRPDSPLHF.